At least ten counts were recorded for the clone carrying this T cell receptor (beta chain). The data derive from a study of blood T cell repertoires in COVID-19. Across the whole study: The samples span acute and convalescent COVID-19 from the United States, Italy and Spain. PBMCs, B-cell-depleted T cells, or T cells provided the cDNA or gDNA that made up the material.

The assay was immunoSEQ multiplex PCR, and TCRdb's table has in-frame clones only and misses some. The sample holds approximately 250,000 clones, 83% seen once. V was clipped by 4 bases and J by 1 base, with 14 bases between them. The CDR3 contains 15 residues. The V gene's germline CDR1 is SGHRS and CDR2 YFSETQ. The chain has TRBV5-1 and TRBJ1-1, with D uncertain. Source material: peripheral blood. This sequence was found in a man in his 60s who had recovered from COVID-19. As DNA, the CDR3 is TGCGCCAGCAGCCCTACAGAAACAAGGAACACTGAAGCTTTCTTT. Its protein product is CASSPTETRNTEAFF.